These 28 T cell receptor beta chains were all obtained from the same sample, sequenced in a study of cytomegalovirus exposure and HLA in healthy donors. 60 Vbeta and 13 Jbeta primers were used in PCR. The protocol was immunoSEQ multiplex PCR, while the TCRdb copy is restricted to in-frame clones and leaves out a portion. The sample shows about 120,000 clones, roughly 65% of them seen only once. Sequencing input: PBMCs. These receptors were taken from a man aged 40-50 years in good health and CMV-seropositive.

The V gene is TRBV6-1, the J gene TRBJ2-3; 7 bases line up with TRBD1. The CDR3 sequence is 16 residues long. V gave up 2 bases and J gave up 2 bases; unmatched junction bases: 7. Germline V gene sequence: CDR1 MNHNS, CDR2 SASEGT. The CDR3 sequence is CASSESYRGFTDTQYF. The DNA of the CDR3 is TGTGCCAGCAGTGAAAGTTACAGGGGTTTCACAGATACGCAGTATTTT.

V usage is TRBV6-5 and J usage is TRBJ2-7; TRBD2 matches at 8 bases. CDR3 length: 14 amino acids. J lost 4 bases, V lost 6 bases, and 8 bases had no gene match. CDR1 and CDR2 (germline): MNHEY, SVGAGI. The CDR3 reads CASSYSGEGYEQYF. CDR3 sequence (DNA): TGTGCCAGCAGCTATAGCGGGGAGGGGTACGAGCAGTACTTC.

The chain is built from TRBV6-5 and TRBJ2-2, with 11 bases aligning to TRBD2. Germline trimming cut 6 bases from V and 4 bases from J; bases unmatched to any gene: 4. Germline V gene sequence: CDR1 MNHEY, CDR2 SVGAGI. The CDR3 has 15 amino acids. CDR3 residues: CASRKGLAVTGELFF. The CDR3, as DNA: TGTGCCAGCAGGAAGGGACTAGCGGTCACCGGGGAGCTGTTTTTT.

This clone has only one observation. V is TRBV18 and J is TRBJ2-7; maybe TRBD1 (6 bases). The ends were cut back, 0 bases at V and 0 bases at J, with 12 bases in the middle. The CDR3 has 16 residues. Germline CDR1 KGHSH, CDR2 LQKENI. Here the CDR3 DNA reads TGTGCCAGCTCACCACCGGTACAGGGCGTCTCCTACGAGCAGTACTTC. This gives the protein CASSPPVQGVSYEQYF.

The V gene is TRBV29-1, the J gene TRBJ1-2, with no clear D. Germline CDR1 SQVTM, CDR2 ANQGSEA. The CDR3 has 15 residues. Trimming removed 4 bases from V and 3 bases from J, with 18 bases in between. In nucleotides, the CDR3 is TGCAGCGTTGGCCCAAACGAGGCCCGCGACTATGGCTACACCTTC. Its translation: CSVGPNEARDYGYTF.

This clone has a handful of counts. CDR3 sequence (DNA): TGCGCCAGCAGCCCTCATACAGGGACCAACTATGGCTACACCTTC. As protein: CASSPHTGTNYGYTF. V usage is TRBV4-1 and J usage is TRBJ1-2, with D possibly TRBD1 on 6 matching bases. This CDR3 has 15 amino acids. Trimming left V 4 bases short and J 2 bases short, with 14 bases between. CDR1 MGHRA and CDR2 YSYEKL come from the germline V gene.

This clone was detected only a few times. This rearrangement joins TRBV5-6 to TRBJ2-6; D is possibly TRBD1 (5 bases). The CDR3 has 15 amino acids. The V gene lost 1 base and the J gene lost 4 bases, with 9 bases spanning the gap. CDR1 is SGHDT, CDR2 YYEEEE, per germline. The DNA for the CDR3 is TGTGCCAGCAGCTTGCAGGGCTCAGGGGCCAACGTCCTGACTTTC. Encoded protein: CASSLQGSGANVLTF.

The rearrangement uses TRBV5-4 and TRBJ2-1; TRBD2 might be the D (5 bases). This CDR3 has 16 residues. Trimming left V 0 bases short and J 6 bases short, with 16 bases between. Germline assignment: CDR1 SGHNT and CDR2 YYREEE (reference sequence). CDR3 in amino acids: CASSLGGRGPRNEQFF. The CDR3 DNA reads TGTGCCAGCAGCTTGGGAGGGAGAGGGCCACGCAATGAGCAGTTCTTC.

The CDR3 loop reads CASRPGQGTYEQYF. The CDR3 nucleotides read TGCGCCAGCAGACCGGGACAGGGGACCTACGAGCAGTACTTC. The chain uses TRBV10-2 and TRBJ2-7, with 10 bases fitting TRBD1. J gave up 2 bases and V 6 bases, and 4 bases lay outside the gene matches. This CDR3 is built from 14 residues. Germline CDR1 WSHSY, CDR2 SAAADI.

This chain connects TRBV5-4 to TRBJ1-5; 9 nucleotides match TRBD1. The V and J ends lost 4 bases and 4 bases, in that order; junction bases with no gene match: 6. Germline V CDR1 and CDR2: SGHNT, YYREEE (reference sequence). This CDR3 has 15 residues. The CDR3 here is CASSRSGQGNQPQHF. In DNA, the CDR3 is TGTGCCAGCAGCCGTTCCGGACAGGGGAATCAGCCCCAGCATTTT.

V gene TRBV11-3 combines with J gene TRBJ2-5; 10 nucleotides agree with TRBD1. CDR3 length equals 13 residues. Unmatched junction bases numbered 0, after V lost 8 bases and J lost 0 bases. Germline CDR1 is SGHNT and CDR2 is YENEEA. CDR3 nucleotide sequence: TGTGCCAGCGGACAGGGGGACCAAGAGACCCAGTACTTC. Protein sequence: CASGQGDQETQYF.

The rearrangement joins TRBV9 to TRBJ2-1; D is perhaps TRBD1 (5 bases). This CDR3 comprises 11 residues. The V end was cut by 6 bases, the J end by 8 bases, with 9 bases between. Germline-derived CDR1 and CDR2 are SGDLS and YYNGEE. CDR3 sequence (DNA): TGTGCCAGCACCCCCAGGGATGAGCAGTTCTTC. As protein: CASTPRDEQFF.

This sequence joins TRBV19 and TRBJ1-1; no clear D. This CDR3 contains 13 residues. Deletions cut 6 bases from V and 1 base from J, with 9 bases between. Germline V gene sequence: CDR1 LNHDA, CDR2 SQIVND (reference sequence). The CDR3 sequence: CASRFQANTEAFF. The DNA of the CDR3 is TGTGCCAGTAGGTTCCAGGCGAACACTGAAGCTTTCTTT. Combining the CDR3 with reference TRBV19 and TRBJ1-1 gives the whole variable domain DGGITQSPKYLFRKEGQNVTLSCEQNLNHDAMYWYRQDPGQGLRLIYYSQIVNDFQKGDIAEGYSVSREKKESFPLTVTSAQKNPTAFYLCASRFQANTEAFFGQGTRLTVV.

The rearrangement joins TRBV29-1 to TRBJ1-2; 7 bases are a match to TRBD1. After removal of 8 bases from V and 0 bases from J, the junction contained 9 bases not matched to a gene. CDR3 length equals 14 residues. CDR1 and CDR2 from the germline V gene are SQVTM and ANQGSEA. This CDR3 reads CSSQGDSANYGYTF. The CDR3 DNA is TGCAGCTCTCAGGGGGACTCGGCTAACTATGGCTACACCTTC.

The rearrangement links TRBV10-2 to TRBJ2-3, with 10 bases aligning to TRBD2. The ends lost 7 bases at V and 3 bases at J; junction bases unmatched: 4. Germline V gene data show CDR1 as WSHSY and CDR2 as SAAADI. The CDR3 covers 14 residues. CDR3 DNA: TGCGCCAGCAACAGCGGGGGGGCTACAGATACGCAGTATTTT. Protein product: CASNSGGATDTQYF.

This chain links TRBV2 with TRBJ1-4; TRBD1 agrees at 8 bases. V dropped 6 bases and J dropped 7; count of bases not matched to a gene: 10. CDR3 length equals 15 residues. CDR1 and CDR2 (germline): SNHLY, FYNNEI. The CDR3 DNA sequence: TGTGCCAGCAGCGCCCAGGGGGCACTCAGTGAAAAACTGTTTTTT. Translated, it gives CASSAQGALSEKLFF.

The rearrangement joins TRBV29-1 to TRBJ2-3; weak D call: TRBD2 (6 bases). The CDR3 is 15 residues long. Trimming shortened V by 3 bases and J by 8 bases, and 21 bases separated the two germline ends. Germline V CDR1 and CDR2: SQVTM, ANQGSEA. In DNA, the CDR3 is TGCAGCGTTGACAAAGCGGGCGAACTTGCGGGTACGCAGTATTTT. Encoded protein: CSVDKAGELAGTQYF.

This clone was observed a few times. The rearrangement joins TRBV7-9 to TRBJ2-7; 12 bases are a match to TRBD2. Looked up from germline, CDR1 is SEHNR and CDR2 is FQNEAQ (reference sequence). This CDR3 contains 14 residues. V shed 5 bases and J 5 bases; nucleotides not matched to a gene: 4. The chain's CDR3 is CASSPWTSGDEQYF. Here the CDR3 DNA reads TGTGCCAGCAGCCCCTGGACTAGCGGGGACGAGCAGTACTTC. Based on the CDR3 plus reference TRBV7-9 and TRBJ2-7, the full variable domain is DTGVSQNPRHKITKRGQNVTFRCDPISEHNRLYWYRQTLGQGPEFLTYFQNEAQLEKSRLLSDRFSAERPKGSFSTLEIQRTEQGDSAMYLCASSPWTSGDEQYFGPGTRLTVT.

J is TRBJ1-6 and V is TRBV7-3; TRBD1 is a possible D gene (6 bases). Trimming took 0 bases from V and 6 from J, leaving 15 bases between them. This CDR3 comprises 17 residues. CDR1 and CDR2 from the germline V gene are SGHTA and FQGTGA. Here the CDR3 DNA reads TGTGCCAGCAGCTTAACGGGGCCAGGGGACGGTAATTCACCCCTCCACTTT. It codes for CASSLTGPGDGNSPLHF.

The V and J genes are TRBV2 and TRBJ1-5; 8 bases fit TRBD1. Germline V gene lookup returns CDR1 SNHLY and CDR2 FYNNEI. This CDR3 has 21 residues. The trim removed 7 bases at V and 7 bases at J, leaving 30 bases unmatched. CDR3 bases: TGTGCCAGCAATGAGGCCAGGGGGCGAACGGGTTCGAACGTAGGGCGCCAGCCCCAGCATTTT. Translated: CASNEARGRTGSNVGRQPQHF.

The chain carries TRBV7-2 and TRBJ2-1; D is unclear. V gave up 0 bases and J gave up 6 bases, with 15 bases separating them. Germline V CDR1 and CDR2: SGHTA, FQGNSA. The CDR3 length is 16 residues. The CDR3 DNA is TGTGCCAGCAGCTTAGCGTCCGGTCCTTACCTCAATGAGCAGTTCTTC. This gives the protein CASSLASGPYLNEQFF.

This chain links TRBV27 with TRBJ2-3; TRBD1 matches 9 bases. Per the germline V gene, CDR1 is MNHEY and CDR2 is SMNVEV (reference sequence). V lost 7 bases to trimming and J lost 8 bases; unmatched junction nucleotides: 7. The CDR3 contains 13 residues. CDR3 sequence: CASNNRGRGTQYF. In DNA form, the CDR3 reads TGTGCCAGCAACAACAGGGGGCGAGGTACGCAGTATTTT.

This clone has a handful of counts. The chain links TRBV19 to TRBJ1-1, with TRBD1 as a possible D gene (5 bases). The length of the CDR3 is 14 residues. V lost 6 bases and J lost 5, with 16 bases in between. In germline, CDR1 is LNHDA, CDR2 SQIVND (reference sequence). The CDR3: CASSAPPGVTEAFF. In DNA, the CDR3 is TGTGCCAGTAGCGCGCCTCCGGGGGTAACTGAAGCTTTCTTT. Supplemented by reference TRBV19 and TRBJ1-1, the full variable domain reads DGGITQSPKYLFRKEGQNVTLSCEQNLNHDAMYWYRQDPGQGLRLIYYSQIVNDFQKGDIAEGYSVSREKKESFPLTVTSAQKNPTAFYLCASSAPPGVTEAFFGQGTRLTVV.

The gene calls are TRBV10-3 and TRBJ2-3, with 11 bases aligning to TRBD2. This CDR3 spans 16 amino acids. Germline V lookup: CDR1 ENHRY, CDR2 SYGVKD. V gave up 6 bases and J gave up 2 bases; unmatched junction bases: 7. The DNA for the CDR3 is TGTGCCATCAGACCCGGGACTAGCGGAGCCACAGATACGCAGTATTTT. It translates to CAIRPGTSGATDTQYF.

V usage is TRBV6-5 and J usage is TRBJ1-2; D is unclear. Trimming took off 4 bases at V and 0 bases at J, with 9 bases between the two ends. The germline V gene has CDR1 MNHEY and CDR2 SVGAGI. There are 14 residues in the CDR3. CDR3 bases: TGTGCCAGCAGTTTGGGCAAGACTAACTATGGCTACACCTTC. This sequence encodes CASSLGKTNYGYTF.

This chain joins TRBV18 and TRBJ1-4, with 9 nucleotides matching TRBD1. Germline assignment: CDR1 KGHSH and CDR2 LQKENI. After removal of 6 bases from V and 7 bases from J, the junction contained 9 bases not matched to a gene. This CDR3 comprises 15 residues. CDR3 DNA sequence: TGTGCCAGCTCTCGTCCCGGGACAGGGTTTGAAAAACTGTTTTTT. Encoded protein: CASSRPGTGFEKLFF.

The sample holds a few counts of this clone. This CDR3 is CATSRERVAQPQHF. The CDR3, as DNA: TGTGCCACCAGCAGGGAGAGGGTTGCTCAGCCCCAGCATTTT. This chain links TRBV15 with TRBJ1-5; no firm D call. The germline V and J ends were trimmed by 3 bases and 6 bases, with 12 bases remaining between them. Per germline, CDR1 LNHNV and CDR2 YYDKDF (reference sequence). CDR3 length: 14 residues.

This clone was found a few times. The rearrangement joins TRBV7-8 to TRBJ1-4, with D unresolved. Trimming left V 1 base short and J 0 bases short, with 9 bases between. Per germline, CDR1 SGHVS and CDR2 FQNEAQ. The CDR3 runs 16 residues. The CDR3 sequence is CASSLGAIATNEKLFF. In DNA form, the CDR3 reads TGTGCCAGCAGCTTAGGGGCCATCGCAACTAATGAAAAACTGTTTTTT.